These 16 T cell receptor beta chains were sequenced from one sample in a study of blood T cell repertoires in COVID-19. Some clones are missing from TCRdb's copy, which holds only in-frame ones; the method was immunoSEQ multiplex PCR. The data show under 110,000 clones, with 92% seen just once and approximately 5.4% held by the top ten. Input material: peripheral blood. The receptors come from a man between 45 and 60 years old with active COVID-19.

To note about this clone: Additional DNA sequences in this sample encode the identical CDR3. This sequence joins TRBV9 and TRBJ1-2; D gene ambiguous. Deletions cut 1 base from V and 2 bases from J, with 6 bases between. Germline loops: CDR1 SGDLS, CDR2 YYNGEE. This CDR3 contains 13 residues. The DNA for the CDR3 is TGTGCCAGCAGCGTAACCGGGAACTATGGCTACACCTTC. This sequence encodes CASSVTGNYGYTF. The full variable domain, in which reference TRBV9 and TRBJ1-2 provide the parts outside the CDR3, is DSGVTQTPKHLITATGQRVTLRCSPRSGDLSVYWYQQSLDQGLQFLIQYYNGEERAKGNILERFSAQQFPDLHSELNLSSLELGDSALYFCASSVTGNYGYTFGSGTRLTVV.

The J gene is TRBJ2-1, the V gene TRBV3-1 (or the pseudogene TRBV3-2); a possible D gene is TRBD2 (6 bases). Trimming cost V 5 bases and J 6 bases, with 8 bases left between them. Germline V gene lookup returns CDR1 LGHDT and CDR2 YNNKEL (reference sequence). The CDR3 loop spans 12 amino acids. CDR3 sequence (DNA): TGTGCCAGCAGCTCCGGGGGCAATGAGCAGTTCTTC. Translation gives CASSSGGNEQFF.

The genes are TRBV19 and TRBJ2-3, with a tentative D call TRBD2 (6 bases). Germline V gives CDR1 LNHDA, CDR2 SQIVND (reference sequence). V lost 5 bases to trimming and J lost 0 bases, with 18 bases between them. This CDR3 has 17 amino acids. The CDR3 loop reads CASSSQGGRSSTDTQYF. DNA for the CDR3: TGTGCCAGTAGTTCCCAGGGAGGCCGGAGTAGCACAGATACGCAGTATTTT. Full variable domain (missing parts from reference TRBV19 and TRBJ2-3): DGGITQSPKYLFRKEGQNVTLSCEQNLNHDAMYWYRQDPGQGLRLIYYSQIVNDFQKGDIAEGYSVSREKKESFPLTVTSAQKNPTAFYLCASSSQGGRSSTDTQYFGPGTRLTVL.

V usage is TRBV28 and J usage is TRBJ2-2, with D perhaps TRBD2 (7 bases). Germline-derived CDR1 and CDR2 are MDHEN and SYDVKM. V lost 3 bases, J lost 5 bases, and 13 bases lay in between. The CDR3 has 15 residues. The CDR3 sequence is CASSLGGLGTGELFF. The CDR3, as DNA: TGTGCCAGCAGTTTGGGGGGGCTGGGGACCGGGGAGCTGTTTTTT.

This chain uses TRBV19 with TRBJ2-2; 7 bases are a match to TRBD1. The CDR3 extends over 14 amino acids. Germline-derived CDR1 and CDR2 are LNHDA and SQIVND (reference sequence). The V gene end was trimmed by 8 bases and the J gene end by 1 base; junction bases not matched to a gene: 4. In nucleotides, the CDR3 is TGTGCCAGTTCCGGGACAGAGAACACCGGGGAGCTGTTTTTT. This sequence encodes CASSGTENTGELFF.

This chain connects TRBV28 to TRBJ1-2; tentatively, D is TRBD1 (5 bases). V was cut by 7 bases and J by 9 bases, with 18 bases left in between. The CDR3 contains 13 residues. The germline V gene encodes CDR1 MDHEN and CDR2 SYDVKM. Here the CDR3 reads CASKGSAGQSYTF. The CDR3 coding sequence is TGTGCCAGCAAAGGGTCGGCAGGGCAAAGCTACACCTTC.

This chain uses TRBV28 with TRBJ2-7; 8 nucleotides align to TRBD1. The length of the CDR3 is 12 residues. Looked up from germline, CDR1 is MDHEN and CDR2 is SYDVKM. J gave up 4 bases and V 8 bases, and 4 bases lay outside the gene matches. The CDR3 coding sequence is TGTGCCAGCCGACAGGGGACTTACGAGCAGTACTTC. Protein sequence: CASRQGTYEQYF.

This chain uses TRBV3-1 (or the pseudogene TRBV3-2) with TRBJ2-2; 8 nucleotides line up with TRBD2. Germline CDR1 LGHDT, CDR2 YNNKEL (reference sequence). Trimming at V came to 4 bases and at J to 4 bases, leaving 8 bases not matched to a gene. The CDR3 is 16 residues long. The CDR3 sequence: CASSPGLDVSTGELFF. The CDR3 DNA sequence: TGTGCCAGCAGCCCGGGACTAGACGTGAGCACCGGGGAGCTGTTTTTT.

The gene calls are TRBV20-1 and TRBJ1-1, with 8 bases lining up with TRBD1. Per the germline V gene, CDR1 is DFQATT and CDR2 is SNEGSKA (reference sequence). V dropped 3 bases and J dropped 11; count of bases not matched to a gene: 5. CDR3 size: 11 residues. The CDR3 nucleotides read TGCAGTGCTAGTACGGGACAGGCGGCTTTCTTT. Protein product: CSASTGQAAFF.

The chain links TRBV7-9 to TRBJ2-1; D is possibly TRBD1 (6 bases). Germline loops: CDR1 SEHNR, CDR2 FQNEAQ (reference sequence). There are 14 residues in the CDR3. V was pared by 3 bases and J by 7 bases, with 13 bases between. The CDR3 DNA reads as TGTGCCAGCAGCTTCCTGGACAGAGGGAATGAGCAGTTCTTC. It yields the protein CASSFLDRGNEQFF.

In this sample, this clone turned up once. The chain joins TRBV5-1 to TRBJ1-3; D might be TRBD1 (5 bases). The CDR3 extends over 16 amino acids. The germline V and J ends were trimmed by 0 bases and 2 bases, with 12 bases remaining between them. Looked up from germline, CDR1 is SGHRS and CDR2 is YFSETQ. The DNA for the CDR3 is TGCGCCAGCAGCTTGGAGGGGTTTGTAGCTGGAAACACCATATATTTT. This sequence encodes CASSLEGFVAGNTIYF.

The CDR3 nucleotides are TGCGCCAGCAGCCAACCGACAGTTGTGGTTGGGGCACCCCTCCACTTT. The encoded protein is CASSQPTVVVGAPLHF. The chain links TRBV4-1 to TRBJ1-6; tentatively, D is TRBD1 (5 bases). CDR1 MGHRA and CDR2 YSYEKL come from the germline V gene. The CDR3 is 16 amino acids. Trimming cost V 2 bases and J 11 bases, with 19 bases left between them.

The CDR3 nucleotides read TGTGCCAGCAGCACACAGGGGGGAAGCAATCAGCCCCAGCATTTT. It is translated as CASSTQGGSNQPQHF. The rearrangement joins TRBV7-9 to TRBJ1-5, with 8 bases lining up with TRBD1. Germline trimming cut 5 bases from V and 1 base from J; bases unmatched to any gene: 4. Germline CDR1 reads SEHNR; CDR2 reads FQNEAQ (reference sequence). The CDR3 sequence is 15 residues long.

This chain uses TRBV2 with TRBJ2-1; 7 bases map to TRBD1. Germline CDR1 and CDR2: SNHLY and FYNNEI. Losses at the gene ends were 1 base for V and 4 bases for J; bases not matched to a gene: 16. The CDR3 spans 19 residues. The CDR3: CASSEGFNQQGFLYNEQFF. As DNA, the CDR3 is TGTGCCAGCAGTGAAGGGTTCAACCAACAGGGGTTCCTTTACAATGAGCAGTTCTTC.

The rearrangement links TRBV27 to TRBJ1-1; TRBD1 aligns across 9 bases. Trimming took 4 bases from V and 5 from J; bases not matched to a gene: 5. Germline V gene data show CDR1 as MNHEY and CDR2 as SMNVEV (reference sequence). The CDR3 extends over 14 amino acids. This CDR3 is CASSSRTGETEAFF. The CDR3 DNA reads TGTGCCAGCAGTTCGAGGACAGGGGAAACTGAAGCTTTCTTT.

V is TRBV6-1 and J is TRBJ2-2; D may be TRBD1 (6 bases). This CDR3 has 17 amino acids. Germline CDR1 reads MNHNS; CDR2 reads SASEGT. The ends were cut back, 2 bases at V and 0 bases at J, with 13 bases in the middle. CDR3 DNA sequence: TGTGCCAGCAGTGAACCCAGGGGAACCGCGAACACCGGGGAGCTGTTTTTT. This codes for CASSEPRGTANTGELFF.